A single sample is the source of the 20 T cell receptor beta chains below, sequenced in a study of blood T cell repertoires in COVID-19. The data were produced by immunoSEQ multiplex PCR, yet TCRdb's version contains in-frame clones alone and is incomplete. Altogether 15,000 to 20,000 clones are present, about nine tenths being singletons, with the ten largest covering roughly a sixth. Sequencing was done on a sample of peripheral blood. Source of these receptors: a human donor with active COVID-19. The donor label of this sample is uncertain.

V usage is TRBV4-1 and J usage is TRBJ1-1, with TRBD1 matching 10 bases. Looked up from germline, CDR1 is MGHRA and CDR2 is YSYEKL. V lost 4 bases to trimming and J lost 1 base; unmatched junction nucleotides: 3. CDR3 size: 15 residues. For the CDR3, the DNA is TGCGCCAGCAGCCCGCGGGACAGGGGGAACACTGAAGCTTTCTTT. The encoded protein is CASSPRDRGNTEAFF.

The rearrangement links TRBV7-6 to TRBJ1-5; a possible D gene is TRBD1 (6 bases). V was cut by 2 bases and J by 7 bases, with 18 bases left in between. CDR3 length equals 16 residues. Germline values: CDR1 SGHVS, CDR2 FNYEAQ. CDR3 in DNA: TGTGCCAGCAGCTTATTGGCAGGGGATTTATACCAGCCCCAGCATTTT. It translates to CASSLLAGDLYQPQHF.

This chain connects TRBV9 to TRBJ2-1, with 11 nucleotides matching TRBD2. V lost 2 bases, J lost 7 bases, and 5 bases stayed unmatched. CDR1 is SGDLS and CDR2 is YYNGEE in the germline V gene. The CDR3 covers 15 residues. CDR3 in amino acids: CASSVSGGAFNEQFF. CDR3 DNA sequence: TGTGCCAGCAGCGTTAGCGGGGGGGCTTTTAATGAGCAGTTCTTC.

The rearrangement joins TRBV5-6 to TRBJ2-5, with D tentatively TRBD1 (6 bases). Germline V lookup: CDR1 SGHDT, CDR2 YYEEEE. The CDR3 runs to 13 residues. Trimming cost V 4 bases and J 7 bases, with 14 bases left between them. CDR3 region: CASSPDSLGTQYF. CDR3 sequence (DNA): TGTGCCAGCAGCCCGGACAGCTTGGGGACCCAGTACTTC.

V usage is TRBV3-1 (or the pseudogene TRBV3-2) and J usage is TRBJ2-3, with 9 bases lining up with TRBD2. J lost 4 bases, V lost 4 bases, and 9 bases had no gene match. The CDR3 runs to 16 residues. CDR1 is LGHDT, CDR2 YNNKEL, per germline (reference sequence). The CDR3 DNA sequence: TGTGCCAGCAGCCTAGCGGGGGTGGGAAGTGCAGATACGCAGTATTTT. Its protein is CASSLAGVGSADTQYF.

The rearrangement uses TRBV11-2 and TRBJ1-1; 8 bases are shared with TRBD1. The length of the CDR3 is 15 residues. With 4 bases clipped from V and 0 bases from J, the junction kept 4 bases outside the gene matches. Germline V CDR1 and CDR2: SGHAT, FQNNGV. Here the CDR3 DNA reads TGTGCCAGCAGCTCATGGACAGGGCTGAACACTGAAGCTTTCTTT. Amino acids: CASSSWTGLNTEAFF.

The chain couples TRBV24-1 to TRBJ2-3; tentatively, D is TRBD2 (5 bases). V lost 9 bases to trimming and J lost 5 bases, with 20 bases between them. CDR3 length equals 15 residues. CDR1 and CDR2 from the germline V gene are KGHDR and SFDVKD. CDR3 amino acids: CATSTGRGIGDTQYF. The CDR3 nucleotides read TGTGCCACCTCCACCGGTCGAGGGATTGGAGATACGCAGTATTTT.

This clone turned up a few times. The J gene is TRBJ1-5, the V gene TRBV4-2; D is unclear. The CDR3 spans 19 residues. V was pared by 1 base and J by 0 bases, with 19 bases between. The germline V gene has CDR1 LGHNA and CDR2 YNFKEQ. The CDR3 reads CASSQGSSGTLYSNQPQHF. The CDR3 bases are TGTGCCAGCAGCCAAGGATCCTCTGGCACACTATATAGCAATCAGCCCCAGCATTTT.

V and J are TRBV3-1 (or the pseudogene TRBV3-2) and TRBJ1-2; no firm D call. The CDR3 sequence is 11 residues long. The ends were cut back, 4 bases at V and 5 bases at J, with 5 bases in the middle. The germline gives CDR1 LGHDT, CDR2 YNNKEL (reference sequence). The chain's CDR3 is CASSLAYGYTF. The CDR3 nucleotides read TGTGCCAGCAGCCTAGCATATGGCTACACCTTC.

The chain is built from TRBV11-3 and TRBJ2-1, with D tentatively TRBD1 (5 bases). The V gene's germline CDR1 is SGHNT and CDR2 YENEEA. Trimming cost V 5 bases and J 3 bases, with 14 bases left between them. This CDR3 region has 15 residues. For the CDR3, the DNA is TGTGCCAGCAGCCCCTTTAGGGGCGACTACAATGAGCAGTTCTTC. Protein product: CASSPFRGDYNEQFF.

Only one count was recorded for this clone. The CDR3 is CAIRGSGTGPSGANVLTF. CDR3 in DNA: TGTGCCATCAGGGGGTCCGGGACAGGGCCCTCTGGGGCCAACGTCCTGACTTTC. The chain combines TRBV10-3 with TRBJ2-6; 9 bases align to TRBD1. After removal of 6 bases from V and 0 bases from J, the junction contained 9 bases not matched to a gene. CDR3 length equals 18 residues. CDR1 ENHRY and CDR2 SYGVKD come from the germline V gene.

V usage is TRBV7-2 and J usage is TRBJ1-2; a weak D match, TRBD1 (6 bases). Germline V CDR1 and CDR2: SGHTA, FQGNSA. The V end lost 5 bases, the J end lost 8 bases, and 21 bases lay between the germline ends. This CDR3 region has 15 residues. The DNA of the CDR3 is TGTGCCAGCAGCCCAAGGACAGCCCGCGGGGGAGGCTACACCTTC. Its translation: CASSPRTARGGGYTF.

This clone is labeled as medium-sized. The rearrangement links TRBV12-5 to TRBJ1-4; 8 bases match TRBD1. The CDR3 has 13 residues. The V and J ends lost 5 bases and 4 bases, in that order; junction bases with no gene match: 0. Germline V gene data show CDR1 as LGHNT and CDR2 as FRNRAP. The CDR3 sequence is CASGTGGNEKLFF. The CDR3 nucleotides read TGTGCTAGTGGTACAGGGGGTAATGAAAAACTGTTTTTT. Variable domain in full (rest from reference TRBV12-5 and TRBJ1-4): DARVTQTPRHKVTEMGQEVTMRCQPILGHNTVFWYRQTMMQGLELLAYFRNRAPLDDSGMPKDRFSAEMPDATLATLKIQPSEPRDSAVYFCASGTGGNEKLFFGSGTQLSVL.

The rearrangement uses TRBV2 and TRBJ2-3; maybe TRBD2 (7 bases). CDR3 length: 17 amino acids. V lost 3 bases and J 4 bases, leaving 20 bases between the germline ends. Germline V gene data show CDR1 as SNHLY and CDR2 as FYNNEI. The CDR3 sequence is CASSDLGGGPEADTQYF. Written as DNA, the CDR3 is TGTGCCAGCAGTGATTTGGGGGGGGGCCCTGAGGCAGATACGCAGTATTTT.

The chain is built from TRBV28 and TRBJ1-3, with 7 bases aligning to TRBD1. The CDR3 has 15 amino acids. Germline CDR1 MDHEN, CDR2 SYDVKM. With 5 bases clipped from V and 0 bases from J, the junction kept 4 bases outside the gene matches. Here the CDR3 DNA reads TGTGCCAGCAGTGGCGGACAGGTCTCTGGAAACACCATATATTTT. This gives the protein CASSGGQVSGNTIYF.

This clone was recorded a few times. The chain carries TRBV12-3 or TRBV12-4 and TRBJ2-7; D is possibly TRBD2 (5 bases). V gave up 5 bases and J gave up 3 bases, with 8 bases separating them. The CDR3 runs 12 residues. The CDR3 here is CASSSEGYEQYF. CDR3 coding DNA: TGTGCCAGCAGTAGCGAGGGCTACGAGCAGTACTTC.

The chain links TRBV7-9 to TRBJ1-5; D not resolved. This CDR3 spans 14 amino acids. Per germline, CDR1 SEHNR and CDR2 FQNEAQ (reference sequence). Trimming left V 1 base short and J 4 bases short, with 8 bases between. CDR3 residues: CASSLGGVNQPQHF. Written as DNA, the CDR3 is TGTGCCAGCAGCTTAGGCGGGGTAAATCAGCCCCAGCATTTT.

This chain uses TRBV27 with TRBJ1-2; 8 bases map to TRBD1. Germline CDR1 and CDR2: MNHEY and SMNVEV (reference sequence). The CDR3 has 14 amino acids. V trimming: 4 bases; J trimming: 2 bases; junction bases outside the gene matches: 3. The CDR3 bases are TGTGCCAGCAGTTCGGGACAGGTGAACTATGGCTACACCTTC. Translation: CASSSGQVNYGYTF.

The chain joins TRBV9 to TRBJ2-1; TRBD1 agrees at 7 bases. V was pared by 0 bases and J by 1 base, with 1 base of the junction left unmatched. In germline, CDR1 is SGDLS, CDR2 YYNGEE. This CDR3 is built from 15 residues. CDR3 coding DNA: TGTGCCAGCAGCGTAGAGGGGGCATCCTACAATGAGCAGTTCTTC. Translation gives CASSVEGASYNEQFF.

V is TRBV7-3 and J is TRBJ1-2, with a possible D match to TRBD1 (6 bases). The CDR3 loop spans 14 amino acids. Trimming shortened V by 0 bases and J by 5 bases, and 10 bases separated the two germline ends. Germline V gene data show CDR1 as SGHTA and CDR2 as FQGTGA. Here the CDR3 reads CASSLTATGYGYTF. In nucleotides, the CDR3 is TGTGCCAGCAGCTTAACGGCGACAGGTTATGGCTACACCTTC. Using reference TRBV7-3 and TRBJ1-2 for the parts outside the CDR3, the full variable domain is GAGVSQTPSNKVTEKGKYVELRCDPISGHTALYWYRQSLGQGPEFLIYFQGTGAADDSGLPNDRFFAVRPEGSVSTLKIQRTERGDSAVYLCASSLTATGYGYTFGSGTRLTVV.